This section outlines one T cell receptor (beta chain) sequence together with its context. According to the study, genomic DNA was the template for TCR beta VDJ and CDR3 profiling. TCRdb reanalysed the reads using MiXCR and keeps one entry per CDR3 protein. The profile shows just over 400,000 distinct CDR3 sequences, just under 70% of them singletons. This entry belongs to a study of CD8+CD57+ T cells in acquired aplastic anemia. Looked up from germline, CDR1 is SEHNR and CDR2 is FQNEAQ (reference sequence). Trimming took 7 bases from V and 16 from J, leaving 28 bases between them. The CDR3 runs 15 residues.

The specimen sequenced was sorted CD4+, CD8+, or CD8+CD57+ T cells (not recorded which) from PBMCs. This sequence was found in a human donor in good health, serving as a control. This chain joins TRBV7-9 and TRBJ1-4, with D uncertain. The CDR3 DNA follows: TGTGCCAGCACGGGGAGGAGACGCAGAACTGCGGGCCAGTTTTTT. This codes for CASTGRRRRTAGQFF. The variable domain in full, with the rest retrieved from reference TRBV7-9 and TRBJ1-4, is DTGVSQNPRHKITKRGQNVTFRCDPISEHNRLYWYRQTLGQGPEFLTYFQNEAQLEKSRLLSDRFSAERPKGSFSTLEIQRTEQGDSAMYLCASTGRRRRTAGQFFGSGTQLSVL.